The next 16 T cell receptor beta chains were all read from a single sample in a study of radiotherapy plus CTLA-4 blockade in lung cancer. Only in-frame clones appear in the TCRdb table, and some are missing; sequencing was by immunoSEQ multiplex PCR. Of tens of thousands of clones listed, around 76% are singletons. The sequencing used peripheral blood, collected from a patient treated with radiotherapy plus ipilimumab. The receptors stem from a human donor with non-small cell lung cancer who had a partial response to radiotherapy plus ipilimumab. Some clones in this sample may be carry-over from other donors' samples.

V and J are TRBV5-5 and TRBJ2-7; a weak D match, TRBD1 (5 bases). V was clipped by 4 bases and J by 0 bases, with 17 bases between them. The CDR3 contains 16 residues. Per the germline V gene, CDR1 is SGHKS and CDR2 is YYEKEE (reference sequence). The CDR3 here is CASSVTRQSSSYEQYF. CDR3 DNA: TGTGCCAGCAGCGTAACAAGACAGAGTAGCTCCTACGAGCAGTACTTC. Full variable domain (missing parts from reference TRBV5-5 and TRBJ2-7): DAGVTQSPTHLIKTRGQQVTLRCSPISGHKSVSWYQQVLGQGPQFIFQYYEKEERGRGNFPDRFSARQFPNYSSELNVNALLLGDSALYLCASSVTRQSSSYEQYFGPGTRLTVT.

The V and J genes are TRBV9 and TRBJ2-1, with D possibly being TRBD2 (6 bases). Per germline, CDR1 SGDLS and CDR2 YYNGEE. The CDR3 spans 13 residues. The V and J ends lost 1 base and 8 bases respectively, with 10 bases between them. This chain's CDR3 is CASSVSREHEQFF. CDR3 nucleotides: TGTGCCAGCAGCGTATCTCGGGAGCATGAGCAGTTCTTC.

The V gene is TRBV7-6, the J gene TRBJ2-7, with TRBD2 as a possible D gene (7 bases). This CDR3 has 15 amino acids. Germline-derived CDR1 and CDR2 are SGHVS and FNYEAQ. The V end was cut by 5 bases, the J end by 4 bases, with 18 bases between. CDR3 DNA: TGTGCCAGCAGCCAACAGTCGGGGGGCGTATACGAGCAGTACTTC. It encodes CASSQQSGGVYEQYF.

The V and J genes are TRBV30 and TRBJ1-2; D is ambiguous. CDR1 and CDR2 (germline): GTSNPN, SVGIG (reference sequence). The ends were cut back, 3 bases at V and 5 bases at J, with 10 bases in the middle. The CDR3 runs 12 residues. CDR3 loop: CAWRAEIYGYTF. Here the CDR3 DNA reads TGTGCCTGGAGGGCAGAAATATATGGCTACACCTTC. The full variable domain, in which reference TRBV30 and TRBJ1-2 provide the parts outside the CDR3, is SQTIHQWPATLVQPVGSPLSLECTVEGTSNPNLYWYRQAAGRGLQLLFYSVGIGQISSEVPQNLSASRPQDRQFILSSKKLLLSDSGFYLCAWRAEIYGYTFGSGTRLTVV.

The chain links TRBV5-4 to TRBJ2-2, with 8 bases matching TRBD2. V dropped 4 bases and J dropped 4; count of bases not matched to a gene: 15. Germline assignment: CDR1 SGHNT and CDR2 YYREEE (reference sequence). The length of the CDR3 is 18 residues. The CDR3, as DNA: TGTGCCAGCAGCCCCTGGCCAGAACAAGCGGGAGCCACCGGGGAGCTGTTTTTT. This sequence encodes CASSPWPEQAGATGELFF.

The rearrangement links TRBV4-1 to TRBJ2-3; 9 positions match TRBD1. J gave up 2 bases and V 0 bases, and 6 bases lay outside the gene matches. This CDR3 contains 17 residues. CDR1 and CDR2 from the germline V gene are MGHRA and YSYEKL. The CDR3 bases are TGCGCCAGCAGCCAAGATTTCGGGACAGGGACCACAGATACGCAGTATTTT. It yields the protein CASSQDFGTGTTDTQYF.

This clone was seen only a few times. The chain links TRBV15 to TRBJ2-2; 10 nucleotides match TRBD2. CDR3 length equals 18 residues. With V trimmed by 4 bases and J by 5 bases, 13 bases remained unmatched. Per germline, CDR1 LNHNV and CDR2 YYDKDF (reference sequence). The CDR3 DNA reads as TGTGCCACCAGCACCAGCGGGAGGGCCAATGATTTGACCGGGGAGCTGTTTTTT. Its translation: CATSTSGRANDLTGELFF.

A single count supports this clone. This chain connects TRBV15 to TRBJ2-5; 14 bases line up with TRBD2. The CDR3 extends over 18 amino acids. Germline CDR1 is LNHNV and CDR2 is YYDKDF (reference sequence). Trimming removed 0 bases from V and 3 bases from J; junction bases left unmatched: 6. For the CDR3, the DNA is TGTGCCACCAGCAGAGATCGCCGACTAGCGGGAGGGGAAGAGACCCAGTACTTC. Translation gives CATSRDRRLAGGEETQYF.

The chain combines TRBV5-1 with TRBJ1-3, with TRBD1 as a possible D gene (5 bases). CDR1 and CDR2 (germline): SGHRS, YFSETQ. V was pared by 4 bases and J by 0 bases, with 14 bases between. The CDR3 has 16 amino acids. In nucleotides, the CDR3 is TGCGCCAGCAGCCTGGGGCCCGGGTCCTCTGGAAACACCATATATTTT. It codes for CASSLGPGSSGNTIYF.

The J gene is TRBJ2-5, the V gene TRBV5-4; 8 bases are a match to TRBD1. CDR1 and CDR2 (germline): SGHNT, YYREEE (reference sequence). Trimming cost V 0 bases and J 7 bases; bases outside gene matches: 14. The CDR3 length is 17 residues. CDR3 loop: CASSLAGAGGGLGTQYF. The CDR3, as DNA: TGTGCCAGCAGCTTGGCCGGGGCAGGGGGCGGGCTCGGGACCCAGTACTTC. The variable domain in full, with the rest retrieved from reference TRBV5-4 and TRBJ2-5, is ETGVTQSPTHLIKTRGQQVTLRCSSQSGHNTVSWYQQALGQGPQFIFQYYREEENGRGNFPPRFSGLQFPNYSSELNVNALELDDSALYLCASSLAGAGGGLGTQYFGPGTRLLVL.

This chain joins TRBV7-9 and TRBJ2-1, with 8 positions matching TRBD2. V dropped 6 bases and J dropped 5; count of bases not matched to a gene: 9. The CDR3 spans 15 residues. Per the germline V gene, CDR1 is SEHNR and CDR2 is FQNEAQ (reference sequence). CDR3 loop: CASRPWREVDNEQFF. As DNA, the CDR3 is TGTGCCAGCAGACCCTGGCGGGAGGTCGACAATGAGCAGTTCTTC.

The chain links TRBV30 to TRBJ1-1; D unclear. The length of the CDR3 is 12 residues. CDR1 is GTSNPN and CDR2 is SVGIG in the germline V gene (reference sequence). The germline V and J ends were trimmed by 4 bases and 10 bases, with 16 bases remaining between them. CDR3 sequence (DNA): TGTGCCTGGAAAAATACGGGGTATAGAGCTTTCTTT. It codes for CAWKNTGYRAFF.

This clone was picked up a small number of times. This CDR3 is CASSTGQGARTEAFF. The CDR3 DNA sequence: TGTGCCAGCAGCACAGGACAGGGGGCGCGCACTGAAGCTTTCTTT. This chain links TRBV5-4 with TRBJ1-1, with TRBD1 matching over 11 bases. CDR3 length: 15 amino acids. Germline V lookup: CDR1 SGHNT, CDR2 YYREEE (reference sequence). The V gene end was trimmed by 4 bases and the J gene end by 4 bases; junction bases not matched to a gene: 6.

The chain has TRBV15 and TRBJ1-1; D perhaps matches TRBD1 (6 bases). From germline, CDR1 is LNHNV and CDR2 YYDKDF (reference sequence). The CDR3 runs 16 residues. The V end was cut by 0 bases, the J end by 0 bases, with 11 bases between. CDR3: CATSRDHRTVNTEAFF. CDR3 nucleotide sequence: TGTGCCACCAGCAGAGATCATAGGACAGTGAACACTGAAGCTTTCTTT.

This sequence joins TRBV19 and TRBJ1-1; D remains unclear. The CDR3 spans 13 residues. V lost 4 bases to trimming and J lost 3 bases, with 9 bases between them. CDR1 LNHDA and CDR2 SQIVND come from the germline V gene (reference sequence). The CDR3 region is CASSSHLDTEAFF. CDR3 DNA: TGTGCCAGTAGTAGCCATCTAGACACTGAAGCTTTCTTT.

The chain employs TRBV27 and TRBJ2-3; tentative D call: TRBD1 (5 bases). In germline, CDR1 is MNHEY, CDR2 SMNVEV (reference sequence). The CDR3 covers 15 residues. V was cut by 10 bases and J by 2 bases, with 19 bases left in between. The CDR3 here is CATSDRENPTDTQYF. CDR3 bases: TGTGCCACCAGCGACAGAGAAAACCCCACAGATACGCAGTATTTT.